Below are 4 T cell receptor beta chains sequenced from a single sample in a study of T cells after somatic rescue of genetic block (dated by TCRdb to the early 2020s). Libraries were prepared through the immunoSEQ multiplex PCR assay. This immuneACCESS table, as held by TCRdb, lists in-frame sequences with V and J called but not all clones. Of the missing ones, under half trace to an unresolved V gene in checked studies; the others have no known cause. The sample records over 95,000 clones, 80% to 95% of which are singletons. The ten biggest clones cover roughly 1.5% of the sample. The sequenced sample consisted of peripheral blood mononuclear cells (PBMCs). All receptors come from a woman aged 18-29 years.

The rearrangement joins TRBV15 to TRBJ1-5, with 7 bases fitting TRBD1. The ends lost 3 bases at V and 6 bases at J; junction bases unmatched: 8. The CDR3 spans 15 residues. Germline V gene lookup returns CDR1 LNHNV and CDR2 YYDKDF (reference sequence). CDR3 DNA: TGTGCCACCAGCAGGGCTACAGGGGCAGGTCAGCCCCAGCATTTT. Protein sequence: CATSRATGAGQPQHF.

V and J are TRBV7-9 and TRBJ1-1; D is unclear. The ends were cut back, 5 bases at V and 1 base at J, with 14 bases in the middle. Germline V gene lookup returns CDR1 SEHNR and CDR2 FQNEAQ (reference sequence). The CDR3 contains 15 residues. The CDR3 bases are TGTGCCAGCAGCCCGTCGGAAGGAGGGAACACTGAAGCTTTCTTT. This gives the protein CASSPSEGGNTEAFF.

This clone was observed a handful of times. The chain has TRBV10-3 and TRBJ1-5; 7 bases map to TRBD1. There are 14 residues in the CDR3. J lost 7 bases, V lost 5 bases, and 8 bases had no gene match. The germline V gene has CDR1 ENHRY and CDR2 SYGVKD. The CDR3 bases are TGTGCCATCAGTCCCGGGACAGCAAACCAGCCCCAGCATTTT. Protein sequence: CAISPGTANQPQHF.

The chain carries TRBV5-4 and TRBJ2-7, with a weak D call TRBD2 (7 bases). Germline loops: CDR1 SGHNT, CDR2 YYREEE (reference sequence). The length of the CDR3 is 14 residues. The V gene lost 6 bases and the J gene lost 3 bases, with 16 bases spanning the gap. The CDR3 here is CASKNRGGGYEQYF. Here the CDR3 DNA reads TGTGCCAGCAAAAATAGAGGGGGGGGCTACGAGCAGTACTTC.